One sample yielded the 13 T cell receptor beta chains listed below, sequenced in a study of CD8 T cells in ankylosing spondylitis. Each CDR3 protein is one row after TCRdb ran MiXCR on the 5' RACE reads. The table records 200,000 to 250,000 distinct CDR3 sequences, roughly a tenth of them present only once. Sequencing was performed on blood, either unsorted or a sorted T cell fraction (not recorded which). These receptors all stem from a male donor with ankylosing spondylitis or in good health (not recorded which).

Notes on this clonotype: A read error may explain this, as a much larger clone is one base away. The CDR3 does not end in the conserved phenylalanine or tryptophan, so this is likely a read error. The chain links TRBV15 to TRBJ2-6, with 8 bases fitting TRBD1. V shed 5 bases, J shed 4 bases, and the junction held 7 bases outside the gene matches. CDR3 length: 16 amino acids. Germline CDR1 reads LNHNV; CDR2 reads YYDKDF (reference sequence). The CDR3 bases are TGTGCCACCAGCTTCAGACAGGGGACCGGGGCCAACGTCCTGACTCTC. Its translation is CATSFRQGTGANVLTL.

V is TRBV6-1 and J is TRBJ1-1; TRBD1 matches at 7 bases. CDR3 size: 14 residues. Germline trimming cut 1 base from V and 8 bases from J; bases unmatched to any gene: 7. Germline V gene data show CDR1 as MNHNS and CDR2 as SASEGT. The CDR3 DNA reads as TGTGCCAGCAGTGAAGTCGGGACAGCAAACGAAGCTTTCTTT. Protein product: CASSEVGTANEAFF.

This clonotype has at least ten counts. The chain carries TRBV30 and TRBJ2-1; D is possibly TRBD1 or TRBD2 (6 bases each). This CDR3 contains 12 residues. Germline CDR1 is GTSNPN and CDR2 is SVGIG (reference sequence). V was pared by 1 base and J by 12 bases, with 13 bases between. CDR3 amino acids: CAWSGPGAGQFF. The CDR3 bases are TGTGCCTGGAGTGGACCGGGGGCAGGGCAGTTCTTC. The variable domain in full, completed from reference TRBV30 and TRBJ2-1, reads SQTIHQWPATLVQPVGSPLSLECTVEGTSNPNLYWYRQAAGRGLQLLFYSVGIGQISSEVPQNLSASRPQDRQFILSSKKLLLSDSGFYLCAWSGPGAGQFFGPGTRLTVL.

The chain uses TRBV5-6 and TRBJ2-7; possibly TRBD1 for D (6 bases). V gave up 9 bases and J gave up 4 bases, with 17 bases separating them. The CDR3 totals 13 residues. Germline V gene lookup returns CDR1 SGHDT and CDR2 YYEEEE. In DNA, the CDR3 is TGTGCCATCGGCTTACCGGACAGATACGAGCAGTACTTC. Protein sequence: CAIGLPDRYEQYF.

This clonotype has ten or more counts. The chain joins TRBV5-1 to TRBJ1-4, with a possible D match to TRBD1 (5 bases). The germline V gene encodes CDR1 SGHRS and CDR2 YFSETQ. V dropped 2 bases and J dropped 8 bases, with 10 bases sitting between them. This CDR3 contains 13 residues. CDR3: CASSFGAKEKLFF. CDR3 nucleotides: TGCGCCAGCAGCTTCGGGGCGAAGGAAAAACTGTTTTTT.

The chain couples TRBV30 to TRBJ2-7; TRBD2 agrees at 9 bases. Germline CDR1 reads GTSNPN; CDR2 reads SVGIG (reference sequence). The junction had 6 bases not matched to a gene; V was cut back by 4 bases and J by 2 bases. The CDR3 loop spans 14 amino acids. The CDR3 here is CAWKASGNAYEQYF. In DNA, the CDR3 is TGTGCCTGGAAGGCTAGCGGGAATGCCTACGAGCAGTACTTC. Drawing the rest from reference TRBV30 and TRBJ2-7, the complete variable domain is SQTIHQWPATLVQPVGSPLSLECTVEGTSNPNLYWYRQAAGRGLQLLFYSVGIGQISSEVPQNLSASRPQDRQFILSSKKLLLSDSGFYLCAWKASGNAYEQYFGPGTRLTVT.

This clonotype was seen repeatedly, ten times or more. J is TRBJ2-1 and V is TRBV10-3; 7 nucleotides match TRBD1. J was trimmed by 3 bases and V by 6 bases; bases with no gene match: 11. CDR1 and CDR2 from the germline V gene are ENHRY and SYGVKD. This CDR3 spans 16 amino acids. Here the CDR3 DNA reads TGTGCCATCAGCAATACCGGGACAGAACTCTACAATGAGCAGTTCTTC. Its translation is CAISNTGTELYNEQFF.

This clonotype showed up many times. The rearrangement uses TRBV20-1 and TRBJ2-1, with 8 nucleotides matching TRBD2. The CDR3 totals 14 residues. CDR1 and CDR2 (germline): DFQATT, SNEGSKA (reference sequence). V shed 8 bases and J 3 bases; nucleotides not matched to a gene: 9. The CDR3 DNA reads TGCAGTACAGTAGCGGGGCGTTTCTACAATGAGCAGTTCTTC. It encodes CSTVAGRFYNEQFF.

In this sample, this clonotype turned up many times. The chain recombines TRBV5-1 with TRBJ2-1; D is ambiguous. CDR1 is SGHRS and CDR2 is YFSETQ in the germline V gene. V was pared by 0 bases and J by 6 bases, with 13 bases between. CDR3 size: 15 residues. As DNA, the CDR3 is TGCGCCAGCAGCTTGGCCTGGACCCGCGGCAATGAGCAGTTCTTC. This encodes CASSLAWTRGNEQFF.

This clonotype came up a few times. The rearrangement links TRBV7-2 to TRBJ2-3, with TRBD2 matching 10 bases. There are 15 residues in the CDR3. V lost 5 bases, J lost 4 bases, and 6 bases stayed unmatched. Germline loops: CDR1 SGHTA, CDR2 FQGNSA. The CDR3 loop reads CASSLKRGGSDTQYF. The CDR3 DNA follows: TGTGCCAGCAGCCTCAAGCGGGGGGGCTCAGATACGCAGTATTTT.

The rearrangement uses TRBV4-1 and TRBJ2-7, with 8 bases fitting TRBD2. There are 16 residues in the CDR3. The V segment lost 0 bases and the J segment 2 bases; nucleotides outside the gene matches: 6. Germline CDR1 is MGHRA and CDR2 is YSYEKL. The CDR3 sequence is CASSQDPREGPYEQYF. The CDR3, as DNA: TGCGCCAGCAGCCAAGATCCACGGGAGGGACCCTACGAGCAGTACTTC.

This clonotype showed up many times. The chain recombines TRBV28 with TRBJ1-1; no clear D gene. V lost 6 bases and J lost 3, with 23 bases in between. Germline V gene lookup returns CDR1 MDHEN and CDR2 SYDVKM. The CDR3 has 17 amino acids. CDR3 bases: TGTGCCAGCAGGCCCACCCGGGCCCGGCGGGAGTACACTGAAGCTTTCTTT. The encoded protein is CASRPTRARREYTEAFF.

About this clonotype itself: A clone one base away is much larger, so this may be a read error. The gene calls are TRBV30 and TRBJ2-7; 9 bases are shared with TRBD1. CDR3 length: 14 amino acids. In germline, CDR1 is GTSNPN, CDR2 SVGIG (reference sequence). CDR3 bases: TGTGTCTGGAGTAAGACAGGGGGCTCCTACGAGCAGTACTTC. Protein sequence: CVWSKTGGSYEQYF.